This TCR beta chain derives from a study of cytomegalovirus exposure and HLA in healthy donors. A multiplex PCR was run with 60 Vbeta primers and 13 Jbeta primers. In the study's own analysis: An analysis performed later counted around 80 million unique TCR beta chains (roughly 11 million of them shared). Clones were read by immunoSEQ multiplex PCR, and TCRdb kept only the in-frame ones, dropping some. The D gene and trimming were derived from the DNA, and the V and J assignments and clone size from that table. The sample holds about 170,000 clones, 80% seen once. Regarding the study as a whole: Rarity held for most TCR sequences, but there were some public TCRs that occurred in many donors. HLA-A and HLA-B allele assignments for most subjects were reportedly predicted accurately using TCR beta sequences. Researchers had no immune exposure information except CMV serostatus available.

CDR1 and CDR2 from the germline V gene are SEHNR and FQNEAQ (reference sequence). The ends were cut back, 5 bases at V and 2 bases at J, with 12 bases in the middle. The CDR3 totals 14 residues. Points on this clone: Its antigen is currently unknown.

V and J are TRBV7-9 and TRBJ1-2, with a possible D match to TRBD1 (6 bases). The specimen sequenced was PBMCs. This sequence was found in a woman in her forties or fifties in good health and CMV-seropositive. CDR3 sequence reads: CASSPGHQNYGYTF. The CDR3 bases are TGTGCCAGCAGCCCGGGACATCAGAACTATGGCTACACCTTC.